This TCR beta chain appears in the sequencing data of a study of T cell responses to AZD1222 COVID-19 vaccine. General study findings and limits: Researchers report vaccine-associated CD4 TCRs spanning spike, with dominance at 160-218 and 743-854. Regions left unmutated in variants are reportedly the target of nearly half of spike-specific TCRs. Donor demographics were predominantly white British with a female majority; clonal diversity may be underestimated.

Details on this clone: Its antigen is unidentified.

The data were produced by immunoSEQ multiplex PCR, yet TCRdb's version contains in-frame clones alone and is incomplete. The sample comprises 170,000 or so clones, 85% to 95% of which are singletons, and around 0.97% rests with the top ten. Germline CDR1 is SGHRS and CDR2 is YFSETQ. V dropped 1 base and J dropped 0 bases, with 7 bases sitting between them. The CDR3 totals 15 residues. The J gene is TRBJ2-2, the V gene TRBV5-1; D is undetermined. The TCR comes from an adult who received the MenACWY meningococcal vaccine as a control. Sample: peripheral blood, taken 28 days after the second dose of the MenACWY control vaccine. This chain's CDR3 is CASSLQPANTGELFF. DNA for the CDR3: TGCGCCAGCAGCTTGCAACCAGCGAACACCGGGGAGCTGTTTTTT. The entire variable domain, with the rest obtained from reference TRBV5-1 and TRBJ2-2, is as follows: KAGVTQTPRYLIKTRGQQVTLSCSPISGHRSVSWYQQTPGQGLQFLFEYFSETQRNKGNFPGRFSGRQFSNSRSEMNVSTLELGDSALYLCASSLQPANTGELFFGEGSRLTVL.